What follows are 19 T cell receptor beta chains derived from one specimen sequenced in a study of beta chain features in type 1 diabetes. The study reverse transcribed the entire isolated RNA, so it sequenced expressed TCRB transcripts. TCRdb's copy holds only in-frame clones and misses some; the assay was immunoSEQ multiplex PCR. The sample carries hundreds of thousands of clones, about 29% recorded once. Sequenced input: naive CD4+ T cells from blood. These receptors originate from a man younger than 35 in good health.

V gene TRBV7-2 combines with J gene TRBJ2-3, with 9 positions matching TRBD2. V shed 5 bases and J 6 bases; nucleotides not matched to a gene: 9. Germline V lookup: CDR1 SGHTA, CDR2 FQGNSA. This CDR3 has 15 residues. CDR3 in amino acids: CASSRPEAGGDTQYF. The CDR3 coding sequence is TGTGCCAGCAGCCGTCCTGAGGCGGGAGGGGATACGCAGTATTTT.

The sample holds a few counts of this clone. CDR3 sequence (DNA): TGTGCCAGCTTAACCACTCAAGCGCGGGGTACGCAGTATTTT. Its protein product is CASLTTQARGTQYF. This rearrangement joins TRBV7-9 to TRBJ2-3; TRBD2 might be the D (6 bases). This CDR3 contains 14 residues. Germline lookup yields CDR1 SEHNR and CDR2 FQNEAQ (reference sequence). V was clipped by 8 bases and J by 8 bases, with 20 bases between them.

This clone came up a few times. The chain carries TRBV30 and TRBJ2-4; the match to TRBD2 covers 11 bases. Germline V gene data show CDR1 as GTSNPN and CDR2 as SVGIG (reference sequence). This CDR3 contains 14 residues. The J segment lost 10 bases and the V segment lost 5 bases, leaving 10 bases of the junction unmatched. CDR3: CAWATTSGRSIQYF. The CDR3 DNA reads as TGTGCCTGGGCCACCACTAGCGGGAGATCAATTCAGTACTTC.

This clone has only a few counts. The chain employs TRBV7-9 and TRBJ2-1; tentatively, D is TRBD2 (6 bases). CDR1 SEHNR and CDR2 FQNEAQ come from the germline V gene (reference sequence). CDR3 length equals 16 residues. V was cut by 5 bases and J by 3 bases, with 17 bases left in between. The chain's CDR3 is CASSPLLNSGYNEQFF. In nucleotides, the CDR3 is TGTGCCAGCAGCCCCCTTCTAAATAGCGGCTACAATGAGCAGTTCTTC.

The chain recombines TRBV30 with TRBJ1-2; D gene uncertain. The CDR3 is made up of 13 amino acids. V lost 5 bases and J 1 base, leaving 11 bases between the germline ends. Per germline, CDR1 GTSNPN and CDR2 SVGIG (reference sequence). The CDR3 region has the DNA TGTGCCTGGGGGAGGAGGGATAACTATGGCTACACCTTC. Amino acid sequence: CAWGRRDNYGYTF.

The J gene is TRBJ2-2, the V gene TRBV5-4, with unresolved D. Germline loops: CDR1 SGHNT, CDR2 YYREEE (reference sequence). V lost 3 bases and J 7 bases, leaving 10 bases between the germline ends. The CDR3 spans 13 residues. This chain's CDR3 is CASSSRYGGELFF. CDR3 DNA sequence: TGTGCCAGCAGCTCCAGATACGGCGGGGAGCTGTTTTTT.

The V call is TRBV9, the J call TRBJ1-2; tentatively, D is TRBD1 (5 bases). V was clipped by 0 bases and J by 5 bases, with 14 bases between them. The germline V gene has CDR1 SGDLS and CDR2 YYNGEE. The CDR3 is 15 amino acids. CDR3 residues: CASSVDDGAGYGYTF. The CDR3, as DNA: TGTGCCAGCAGCGTAGATGATGGGGCGGGGTATGGCTACACCTTC.

As DNA, the CDR3 is TGTGCCAGCAGTGCCTCGGGGACTAGCGTCCTTGAGCAGTACTTC. This gives the protein CASSASGTSVLEQYF. This chain connects TRBV27 to TRBJ2-7; 10 bases align to TRBD2. J gave up 7 bases and V 5 bases, and 11 bases lay outside the gene matches. The germline gives CDR1 MNHEY, CDR2 SMNVEV (reference sequence). The CDR3 has 15 amino acids.

J is TRBJ2-1 and V is TRBV25-1; the match to TRBD2 covers 14 bases. From germline, CDR1 is MGHDK and CDR2 SYGVNS. V lost 4 bases to trimming and J lost 3 bases; unmatched junction nucleotides: 5. The CDR3 spans 17 residues. As DNA, the CDR3 is TGTGCCAGCAGTGGGCGACTAGCGGGAGGGGTCTACAATGAGCAGTTCTTC. Amino acid sequence: CASSGRLAGGVYNEQFF.

The chain joins TRBV7-2 to TRBJ2-7; perhaps TRBD2 as D (6 bases). CDR3 length: 15 residues. The ends were cut back, 3 bases at V and 6 bases at J, with 18 bases in the middle. Germline-derived CDR1 and CDR2 are SGHTA and FQGNSA. The chain's CDR3 is CASSFVSTGEGEQYF. The CDR3 nucleotides are TGTGCCAGCAGCTTTGTCAGCACGGGAGAAGGCGAGCAGTACTTC. Full variable domain (outside the CDR3, taken from reference TRBV7-2 and TRBJ2-7): GAGVSQSPSNKVTEKGKDVELRCDPISGHTALYWYRQSLGQGLEFLIYFQGNSAPDKSGLPSDRFSAERTGGSVSTLTIQRTQQEDSAVYLCASSFVSTGEGEQYFGPGTRLTVT.

V gene TRBV30 combines with J gene TRBJ1-1; no firm D call. The CDR3 consists of 11 residues. The germline V and J ends were trimmed by 4 bases and 8 bases, with 11 bases remaining between them. Germline V gives CDR1 GTSNPN, CDR2 SVGIG (reference sequence). The CDR3: CAWTDAREAFF. CDR3 bases: TGTGCCTGGACAGATGCAAGGGAAGCTTTCTTT.

The sample holds a few counts of this clone. The V call is TRBV10-3, the J call TRBJ1-4; D is possibly TRBD1 (6 bases). Germline-derived CDR1 and CDR2 are ENHRY and SYGVKD. V dropped 8 bases and J dropped 5 bases, with 18 bases sitting between them. There are 15 residues in the CDR3. The CDR3: CAIGGIGTRNEKLFF. The CDR3 bases are TGTGCCATCGGGGGAATAGGGACAAGGAATGAAAAACTGTTTTTT.

This clone was seen only a few times. The V and J genes are TRBV25-1 and TRBJ2-5; 7 bases fit TRBD2. The CDR3 length is 13 residues. CDR1 is MGHDK, CDR2 SYGVNS, per germline. With 2 bases clipped from V and 14 bases from J, the junction kept 11 bases outside the gene matches. This CDR3 is CASSEKRREREYF. The CDR3 DNA is TGTGCCAGCAGTGAAAAACGGCGGGAGCGGGAATACTTC.

The chain joins TRBV6-1 to TRBJ2-3; TRBD2 agrees at 7 bases. V lost 4 bases to trimming and J lost 5 bases; unmatched junction nucleotides: 6. The CDR3 sequence is 14 residues long. CDR1 is MNHNS and CDR2 is SASEGT in the germline V gene. DNA of the CDR3: TGTGCCAGCAGTGGGGGGAGGGCCGTAGATACGCAGTATTTT. Protein product: CASSGGRAVDTQYF.

V usage is TRBV7-9 and J usage is TRBJ2-7; 9 bases map to TRBD2. The CDR3 is 19 amino acids. Germline-derived CDR1 and CDR2 are SEHNR and FQNEAQ (reference sequence). The ends lost 3 bases at V and 0 bases at J; junction bases unmatched: 15. This chain's CDR3 is CASSFIPPFLAGSSYEQYF. CDR3 sequence (DNA): TGTGCCAGCAGCTTCATACCCCCTTTCCTAGCGGGGAGCTCCTACGAGCAGTACTTC.

This clone was detected only a few times. The genes are TRBV30 and TRBJ2-1; D is possibly TRBD2 (6 bases). Germline V gene sequence: CDR1 GTSNPN, CDR2 SVGIG (reference sequence). The CDR3 has 18 residues. Trimming removed 1 base at V and 0 bases at J, with 19 bases between. The CDR3 coding sequence is TGTGCCTGGAGTGGGACCACTGGCGGGACCTCCTCCTACAATGAGCAGTTCTTC. Protein product: CAWSGTTGGTSSYNEQFF.

As DNA, the CDR3 is TGTGCCTGGGGGACCCTTTCTCTCTACAATGAGCAGTTCTTC. Protein sequence: CAWGTLSLYNEQFF. V usage is TRBV30 and J usage is TRBJ2-1; D is perhaps TRBD1 or TRBD2 (5 bases each). CDR1 and CDR2 from the germline V gene are GTSNPN and SVGIG (reference sequence). The CDR3 contains 14 residues. V was shortened by 5 bases and J by 3 bases, with 14 bases between the two germline ends.

This sequence joins TRBV10-3 and TRBJ2-5, with D perhaps matching TRBD1 or TRBD2 (5 bases each). The germline gives CDR1 ENHRY, CDR2 SYGVKD. CDR3 length: 14 amino acids. The V gene lost 2 bases and the J gene lost 3 bases, with 10 bases spanning the gap. The CDR3 is CAISEKGTEETQYF. Here the CDR3 DNA reads TGTGCCATCAGTGAGAAGGGGACCGAAGAGACCCAGTACTTC.

The CDR3 DNA follows: TGTGCCAGCAGCTTCCCAGGGGATTATGGCTACACCTTC. Its protein is CASSFPGDYGYTF. V is TRBV5-4 and J is TRBJ1-2; a weak D match, TRBD1 (6 bases). The V and J ends lost 2 bases and 5 bases respectively, with 10 bases between them. CDR1 and CDR2 from the germline V gene are SGHNT and YYREEE (reference sequence). The CDR3 spans 13 residues.